This T cell receptor beta chain was recorded in a study of cytomegalovirus exposure and HLA in healthy donors. Study summary: A preliminary data release comprised approximately 85 million unique TCRs obtained from HLA-typed donors. Study-wide points: In vitro work confirmed that a few CMV-associated chains recognize CMV antigens. Among TCR beta chains, those listed as cytomegalovirus-associated numbered more than 150.

Details on this clone: As yet, its antigen is unknown.

With 60 Vbeta and 13 Jbeta primers, the PCR was carried out. Libraries were prepared by immunoSEQ multiplex PCR; TCRdb keeps only in-frame clonotypes and omits some of them. The table shows about 230,000 clones, with about 89% occurring only once. The source is a young woman in good health and CMV-seronegative. Input material: PBMCs.

The CDR3: CASRLQGVDNGYTF. The DNA for the CDR3 is TGTGCCAGCAGGTTACAGGGGGTAGATAATGGCTACACCTTC. The chain recombines TRBV11-2 with TRBJ1-2, with TRBD1 matching 8 bases. V lost 6 bases to trimming and J lost 6 bases; unmatched junction nucleotides: 9. The CDR3 covers 14 residues. Per the germline V gene, CDR1 is SGHAT and CDR2 is FQNNGV.